This TCR beta chain originates from a study of Ad26.COV2.S vaccination and SARS-CoV-2 variants. The treatment: about 20 received Ad26.COV2.S at low or high dose, single or two shots; about five received placebo; per-sample allocation not given. Day 63 after the first vaccine or placebo injection was the time point for sampling. The table came from immunoSEQ multiplex PCR; TCRdb's copy has only in-frame clones and leaves some out. The sample records roughly 330,000 clones, 75% to 90% being singletons. The clonotype originates from a person aged 18 to 59 who received the Ad26.COV2.S COVID-19 vaccine or a placebo. The source was peripheral blood, collected in a trial of Ad26.COV2.S vaccine versus placebo.

CDR3 region: CASSPTGGGNTIYF. The CDR3 nucleotides read TGTGCCAGCAGCCCTACGGGGGGCGGAAACACCATATATTTT. The chain has TRBV7-6 and TRBJ1-3; weak D call: TRBD1 (6 bases). In germline, CDR1 is SGHVS, CDR2 FNYEAQ. This CDR3 contains 14 residues. V lost 5 bases and J 4 bases, leaving 12 bases between the germline ends.